The 24 T cell receptor beta chains below come from one sample, sequenced in a study of OX40 agonist ivuxolimab in advanced cancers. Profiled with immunoSEQ multiplex PCR; TCRdb holds only in-frame clones, not every one. The profile shows about 70,000 clones, less than 90% of them singletons. The sequences come from CD4+ or CD8+ T cells sorted from blood, collected in a trial of the OX40 agonist ivuxolimab. Source of these receptors: an adult with an advanced solid tumor such as melanoma, head and neck, liver or kidney cancer.

The chain is built from TRBV11-3 and TRBJ2-1; the match to TRBD2 covers 7 bases. V dropped 4 bases and J dropped 2; count of bases not matched to a gene: 5. CDR1 is SGHNT and CDR2 is YENEEA in the germline V gene. The CDR3 is made up of 15 amino acids. The CDR3 spells CASSSRAGPYNEQFF. For the CDR3, the DNA is TGTGCCAGCAGCTCGCGAGCGGGACCCTACAATGAGCAGTTCTTC. The whole variable domain, filled in from reference TRBV11-3 and TRBJ2-1, reads EAGVVQSPRYKIIEKKQPVAFWCNPISGHNTLYWYLQNLGQGPELLIRYENEEAVDDSQLPKDRFSAERLKGVDSTLKIQPAELGDSAVYLCASSSRAGPYNEQFFGPGTRLTVL.

The chain recombines TRBV6-5 with TRBJ2-7; no reliable D call. V lost 3 bases and J lost 3, with 15 bases in between. The CDR3 has 15 residues. Germline values: CDR1 MNHEY, CDR2 SVGAGI. The CDR3 DNA follows: TGTGCCAGCAGTTATCGGCAGACCATCATCTACGAGCAGTACTTC. Translating it yields CASSYRQTIIYEQYF.

This chain links TRBV7-9 with TRBJ1-4; D unresolved. Per germline, CDR1 SEHNR and CDR2 FQNEAQ (reference sequence). The ends were cut back, 7 bases at V and 5 bases at J, with 11 bases in the middle. The CDR3 runs to 13 residues. The CDR3 nucleotides read TGTGCCAGCATAGGGAGACCGAATGAAAAACTGTTTTTT. As protein: CASIGRPNEKLFF.

The genes are TRBV2 and TRBJ1-1, with D possibly being TRBD1 (6 bases). Germline lookup yields CDR1 SNHLY and CDR2 FYNNEI. Trimming removed 9 bases at V and 1 base at J, with 15 bases between. This CDR3 comprises 14 residues. CDR3: CARDWTAKNTEAFF. The CDR3, as DNA: TGTGCCAGAGATTGGACAGCTAAGAACACTGAAGCTTTCTTT.

This chain connects TRBV5-1 to TRBJ1-2, with D unclear. Trimming took off 0 bases at V and 4 bases at J, with 13 bases between the two ends. This CDR3 contains 15 residues. Germline values: CDR1 SGHRS, CDR2 YFSETQ. In nucleotides, the CDR3 is TGCGCCAGCAGCTTGGAGGAGGTAGCGGGCTATGGCTACACCTTC. As protein: CASSLEEVAGYGYTF.

The rearrangement uses TRBV30 and TRBJ1-2; D possibly corresponds to TRBD1 (6 bases). The CDR3 totals 13 residues. In germline, CDR1 is GTSNPN, CDR2 SVGIG (reference sequence). Trimming stripped 0 bases from V and 7 bases from J, with 12 bases between. The CDR3 reads CAWSVTGQAGYTF. The CDR3 nucleotides are TGTGCCTGGAGTGTTACAGGGCAGGCTGGCTACACCTTC.

The gene calls are TRBV2 and TRBJ1-5; perhaps TRBD1 as D (6 bases). Looked up from germline, CDR1 is SNHLY and CDR2 is FYNNEI. V lost 5 bases and J lost 3, with 17 bases in between. This CDR3 is built from 16 residues. This CDR3 reads CASSTSLQGLNQPQHF. The CDR3 DNA reads TGTGCCAGCAGTACCTCATTACAGGGCCTCAATCAGCCCCAGCATTTT.

The CDR3 region has the DNA TGTGCCAGCAGTGCGGGGACTAGCGGGAACAATGAGCAGTTCTTC. It codes for CASSAGTSGNNEQFF. This chain joins TRBV28 and TRBJ2-1; 13 nucleotides align to TRBD2. The germline CDR1 and CDR2 sequences are MDHEN and SYDVKM. The CDR3 totals 15 residues. J gave up 5 bases and V 5 bases, and 3 bases lay outside the gene matches. The full variable domain, rest sourced from reference TRBV28 and TRBJ2-1, is DVKVTQSSRYLVKRTGEKVFLECVQDMDHENMFWYRQDPGLGLRLIYFSYDVKMKEKGDIPEGYSVSREKKERFSLILESASTNQTSMYLCASSAGTSGNNEQFFGPGTRLTVL.

V usage is TRBV7-3 and J usage is TRBJ2-3; the D call may be TRBD1 or TRBD2 (5 bases each). The CDR3 spans 13 residues. V was trimmed by 5 bases and J by 6 bases, leaving 12 bases between them. Looked up from germline, CDR1 is SGHTA and CDR2 is FQGTGA. The CDR3 coding sequence is TGTGCCAGCAGCCCGGGGACGACGGATACGCAGTATTTT. Translation gives CASSPGTTDTQYF.

Written as DNA, the CDR3 is TGTGCCAGCTCACAGGACACAAGTAACTATGGCTACACCTTC. Protein sequence: CASSQDTSNYGYTF. The V gene is TRBV18, the J gene TRBJ1-2, with a weak D call TRBD1 (5 bases). CDR1 and CDR2 (germline): KGHSH, LQKENI. The CDR3 loop spans 14 amino acids. V lost 4 bases and J 1 base, leaving 10 bases between the germline ends.

CDR3 amino acids: CASSDPGGGVYNEQFF. In nucleotides, the CDR3 is TGTGCCAGCAGTGATCCCGGTGGGGGGGTCTACAATGAGCAGTTCTTC. This chain uses TRBV25-1 with TRBJ2-1; 7 nucleotides match TRBD2. CDR1 is MGHDK and CDR2 is SYGVNS in the germline V gene. Trimming at V came to 3 bases and at J to 3 bases, leaving 8 bases not matched to a gene. This CDR3 region has 16 residues. Variable domain in full (rest from reference TRBV25-1 and TRBJ2-1): EADIYQTPRYLVIGTGKKITLECSQTMGHDKMYWYQQDPGMELHLIHYSYGVNSTEKGDLSSESTVSRIRTEHFPLTLESARPSHTSQYLCASSDPGGGVYNEQFFGPGTRLTVL.

The V call is TRBV11-2, the J call TRBJ1-1; maybe TRBD1 (5 bases). The V end lost 4 bases, the J end lost 8 bases, and 11 bases lay between the germline ends. CDR3 size: 12 residues. Germline V CDR1 and CDR2: SGHAT, FQNNGV. CDR3 sequence (DNA): TGTGCCAGCAGCTCCCTGCGGGGGGAAGCTTTCTTT. It yields the protein CASSSLRGEAFF.

The V and J genes are TRBV7-9 and TRBJ2-3; a possible D gene is TRBD2 (6 bases). The CDR3 covers 15 residues. Germline CDR1 is SEHNR and CDR2 is FQNEAQ (reference sequence). Trimming pared 5 bases from V and 1 base from J, leaving 13 bases between. CDR3 amino acids: CASSLVVAGTDTQYF. CDR3 in DNA: TGTGCCAGCAGCCTTGTGGTAGCGGGCACAGATACGCAGTATTTT.

The rearrangement links TRBV7-9 to TRBJ2-7; D perhaps matches TRBD2 (5 bases). Germline V lookup: CDR1 SEHNR, CDR2 FQNEAQ (reference sequence). Trimming removed 1 base at V and 5 bases at J, with 21 bases between. The CDR3 runs 17 residues. The CDR3 DNA follows: TGTGCCAGCAGCTTAGATCGGGTGTTTCGGGGATTGAACGAGCAGTACTTC. Protein product: CASSLDRVFRGLNEQYF.

Turning to this clone: Compared with germline, one end of the junction differs, possibly owing to a read error. This sequence joins TRBV7-7 and TRBJ2-5; D remains ambiguous. Germline values: CDR1 SSHAT, CDR2 FNYEAQ (reference sequence). The CDR3 runs 13 residues. CDR3 loop: CASSLISEETQYF. CDR3 DNA: TGTGCTAGCAGCTTGATCTCAGAAGAGACCCAGTACTTC.

The CDR3 nucleotides read TGTGCCAGCAGCTTGACAGGCTCCTACAATGAGCAGTTCTTC. This sequence encodes CASSLTGSYNEQFF. The chain carries TRBV11-3 and TRBJ2-1, with D tentatively TRBD1 (6 bases). The CDR3 runs to 14 residues. Germline loops: CDR1 SGHNT, CDR2 YENEEA. Trimming removed 3 bases at V and 0 bases at J, with 6 bases between.

This clone was recorded only once. The J gene is TRBJ1-5, the V gene TRBV28; 8 bases match TRBD1. CDR1 is MDHEN and CDR2 is SYDVKM in the germline V gene. The CDR3 consists of 15 residues. V shed 4 bases and J 6 bases; nucleotides not matched to a gene: 8. CDR3 sequence: CASSSISGGGQPQHF. The CDR3, as DNA: TGTGCCAGCAGTTCAATATCAGGGGGCGGTCAGCCCCAGCATTTT.

The J gene is TRBJ2-5, the V gene TRBV2; no clear D gene. CDR3 length: 15 residues. Germline V gene data show CDR1 as SNHLY and CDR2 as FYNNEI. Trimming pared 3 bases from V and 1 base from J, leaving 12 bases between. The CDR3, as DNA: TGTGCCAGCAGTGACGTGCTTGCCGTCCAAGAGACCCAGTACTTC. Its translation: CASSDVLAVQETQYF. Full variable domain (rest looked up from reference TRBV2 and TRBJ2-5): EPEVTQTPSHQVTQMGQEVILRCVPISNHLYFYWYRQILGQKVEFLVSFYNNEISEKSEIFDDQFSVERPDGSNFTLKIRSTKLEDSAMYFCASSDVLAVQETQYFGPGTRLLVL.

J is TRBJ2-1 and V is TRBV19; 7 nucleotides align to TRBD2. V was pared by 7 bases and J by 4 bases, with 4 bases of the junction left unmatched. This CDR3 spans 13 amino acids. In germline, CDR1 is LNHDA, CDR2 SQIVND (reference sequence). This CDR3 is CASKAGLYNEQFF. DNA for the CDR3: TGTGCCAGTAAAGCGGGACTATACAATGAGCAGTTCTTC.

This chain joins TRBV11-3 and TRBJ2-6; D gene unclear. V was pared by 0 bases and J by 1 base, with 10 bases between. This CDR3 spans 17 amino acids. Germline values: CDR1 SGHNT, CDR2 YENEEA. The CDR3 loop is CASSLDLIGSGANVLTF. The DNA for the CDR3 is TGTGCCAGCAGCTTAGATCTCATTGGGTCTGGGGCCAACGTCCTGACTTTC.

The rearrangement joins TRBV18 to TRBJ2-2; no definite D call. This CDR3 region has 13 residues. Germline V gives CDR1 KGHSH, CDR2 LQKENI. V lost 3 bases and J 2 bases, leaving 4 bases between the germline ends. The DNA for the CDR3 is TGTGCCAGCTCACCGGTTAACACCGGGGAGCTGTTTTTT. The encoded protein is CASSPVNTGELFF.

This chain connects TRBV30 to TRBJ1-6; 10 bases align to TRBD1. There are 15 residues in the CDR3. The ends lost 3 bases at V and 7 bases at J; junction bases unmatched: 6. Germline V lookup: CDR1 GTSNPN, CDR2 SVGIG (reference sequence). As DNA, the CDR3 is TGTGCCTGGAGACCGGGACAGGGGCTCAATTCACCCCTCCACTTT. Its protein is CAWRPGQGLNSPLHF.

This clone was observed a few times. The V and J genes are TRBV4-2 and TRBJ1-1, with D maybe TRBD1 (5 bases). This CDR3 is 16 amino acids long. The germline V and J ends were trimmed by 0 bases and 0 bases, with 11 bases remaining between them. CDR1 LGHNA and CDR2 YNFKEQ come from the germline V gene. CDR3 residues: CASSQDSGRVNTEAFF. CDR3 nucleotide sequence: TGTGCCAGCAGCCAAGACAGCGGCAGGGTGAACACTGAAGCTTTCTTT.

The chain is built from TRBV5-1 and TRBJ2-2; D is undetermined. Per germline, CDR1 SGHRS and CDR2 YFSETQ. V lost 5 bases, J lost 6 bases, and 20 bases lay in between. This CDR3 region has 16 residues. CDR3 residues: CASRAGGVSGAGELFF. The CDR3 DNA sequence: TGCGCCAGCAGGGCCGGTGGGGTTTCAGGCGCCGGGGAGCTGTTTTTT.